These 20 T cell receptor beta chains originate from one sample sequenced in a study of cytomegalovirus exposure and HLA in healthy donors. Vbeta (60) and Jbeta (13) primers were used in the PCR. Measured with immunoSEQ multiplex PCR; TCRdb has only the in-frame clones, and not every one. Of 210,000 or so clones detected, more than 70% appear once; the ten largest clones hold 1.3%. Sequenced material: PBMCs. The receptors stem from a human donor in good health.

This chain connects TRBV19 to TRBJ1-1, with TRBD1 matching 8 bases. Germline assignment: CDR1 LNHDA and CDR2 SQIVND (reference sequence). After removal of 5 bases from V and 1 base from J, the junction contained 9 bases not matched to a gene. CDR3 length: 16 amino acids. CDR3 sequence: CASSVYPDRANTEAFF. The CDR3 DNA reads TGTGCCAGTAGTGTCTACCCGGACAGGGCGAACACTGAAGCTTTCTTT.

V gene TRBV2 combines with J gene TRBJ2-7; tentatively, D is TRBD1 (5 bases). V dropped 5 bases and J dropped 0 bases, with 17 bases sitting between them. Germline V CDR1 and CDR2: SNHLY, FYNNEI. The CDR3 contains 16 residues. The CDR3 sequence: CASSKERGRSSYEQYF. The CDR3 DNA follows: TGTGCCAGCAGTAAAGAAAGGGGCAGGAGCTCCTACGAGCAGTACTTC.

The chain recombines TRBV5-1 with TRBJ2-1, with a possible D match to TRBD2 (5 bases). V lost 0 bases and J 0 bases, leaving 10 bases between the germline ends. The CDR3 has 16 residues. Germline CDR1 and CDR2: SGHRS and YFSETQ. In DNA form, the CDR3 reads TGCGCCAGCAGCTTGGTTACTGGGAGCTCCTACAATGAGCAGTTCTTC. Its protein is CASSLVTGSSYNEQFF.

This clone was recorded a few times. The chain couples TRBV7-2 to TRBJ2-5; 11 nucleotides match TRBD2. CDR1 is SGHTA, CDR2 FQGNSA, per germline. Unmatched junction bases numbered 16, after V lost 5 bases and J lost 5 bases. The CDR3 loop spans 18 amino acids. CDR3 region: CASSNRLAGLGLGETQYF. In nucleotides, the CDR3 is TGTGCCAGCAGCAACCGACTAGCGGGATTGGGGCTCGGTGAGACCCAGTACTTC. The whole variable domain, filled in from reference TRBV7-2 and TRBJ2-5, reads GAGVSQSPSNKVTEKGKDVELRCDPISGHTALYWYRQSLGQGLEFLIYFQGNSAPDKSGLPSDRFSAERTGGSVSTLTIQRTQQEDSAVYLCASSNRLAGLGLGETQYFGPGTRLLVL.

The chain recombines TRBV7-9 with TRBJ2-1, with D possibly TRBD1 on 5 matching bases. Germline CDR1 reads SEHNR; CDR2 reads FQNEAQ (reference sequence). Between the trimmed V and J ends, which lost 3 bases and 0 bases, there was a span of 12 bases. The CDR3 runs 16 residues. The CDR3 reads CASSLWTPLSYNEQFF. CDR3 in DNA: TGTGCCAGCAGCTTGTGGACACCCCTCTCCTACAATGAGCAGTTCTTC.

This clone was detected once. The gene calls are TRBV6-4 and TRBJ2-1; 10 bases map to TRBD2. Germline V gene sequence: CDR1 MRHNA, CDR2 SNTAGT. J was trimmed by 8 bases and V by 3 bases; bases with no gene match: 7. There are 15 residues in the CDR3. CDR3 nucleotides: TGTGCCAGCAGTGAAGCTAGCGGGAGTTCCCATGAGCAGTTCTTC. Protein: CASSEASGSSHEQFF.

The chain uses TRBV5-1 and TRBJ2-5; tentative D call: TRBD2 (6 bases). The CDR3 is 14 amino acids. Germline values: CDR1 SGHRS, CDR2 YFSETQ. Trimming took off 6 bases at V and 3 bases at J, with 15 bases between the two ends. Here the CDR3 DNA reads TGCGCCAGCACCCTCGCTTCTAGCGAAGAGACCCAGTACTTC. Its protein is CASTLASSEETQYF.

The chain links TRBV5-1 to TRBJ2-7; TRBD1 matches 8 bases. CDR1 is SGHRS and CDR2 is YFSETQ in the germline V gene. The CDR3 runs 17 residues. The junction had 13 bases not matched to a gene; V was cut back by 2 bases and J by 3 bases. The CDR3 reads CASSFRDRPLGGYEQYF. The CDR3 nucleotides are TGCGCCAGCAGCTTTAGGGACAGGCCCCTCGGAGGCTACGAGCAGTACTTC.

V gene TRBV19 combines with J gene TRBJ1-4; 8 bases fit TRBD1. The CDR3 is 15 residues long. V lost 3 bases and J lost 0; bases outside the gene matches: 0. From germline, CDR1 is LNHDA and CDR2 SQIVND (reference sequence). CDR3 region: CASSMTGATNEKLFF. CDR3 DNA sequence: TGTGCCAGTAGTATGACAGGGGCAACTAATGAAAAACTGTTTTTT.

V usage is TRBV11-3 and J usage is TRBJ1-1; 9 positions match TRBD1. Germline-derived CDR1 and CDR2 are SGHNT and YENEEA. The ends lost 4 bases at V and 3 bases at J; junction bases unmatched: 9. The length of the CDR3 is 16 residues. CDR3 in DNA: TGTGCCAGCAGCTCACACCTACAGGGGGCGGACACTGAAGCTTTCTTT. It encodes CASSSHLQGADTEAFF.

In this sample, this clone turned up a few times. The J gene is TRBJ2-7, the V gene TRBV18, with a tentative D call TRBD1 (6 bases). The germline V and J ends were trimmed by 5 bases and 0 bases, with 14 bases remaining between them. The CDR3 extends over 15 amino acids. The V gene's germline CDR1 is KGHSH and CDR2 LQKENI. CDR3 sequence (DNA): TGTGCCAGCTCAATCGGACAGCGGTTCTCCTACGAGCAGTACTTC. Its protein is CASSIGQRFSYEQYF.

In the case of this clone: One junction end does not reproduce the germline sequence, and a read error may be involved. The rearrangement joins TRBV7-9 to TRBJ2-1; possibly TRBD1 for D (6 bases). The CDR3 covers 15 residues. Germline V lookup: CDR1 SEHNR, CDR2 FQNEAQ (reference sequence). The CDR3 region is CASGLMRGTYNEQFF. DNA for the CDR3: TGTGCCAGCGGCTTAATGAGGGGGACCTACAATGAGCAGTTCTTC. The complete variable domain, with remaining parts taken from reference TRBV7-9 and TRBJ2-1, reads DTGVSQNPRHKITKRGQNVTFRCDPISEHNRLYWYRQTLGQGPEFLTYFQNEAQLEKSRLLSDRFSAERPKGSFSTLEIQRTEQGDSAMYLCASGLMRGTYNEQFFGPGTRLTVL.

The chain links TRBV27 to TRBJ1-4; TRBD1 matches 9 bases. CDR1 is MNHEY, CDR2 SMNVEV, per germline (reference sequence). The CDR3 consists of 17 residues. The V segment lost 3 bases and the J segment 3 bases; nucleotides outside the gene matches: 8. In nucleotides, the CDR3 is TGTGCCAGCAGTTTCCGGACAGGGGACGCGGCTAATGAAAAACTGTTTTTT. Its protein product is CASSFRTGDAANEKLFF.

The chain uses TRBV19 and TRBJ2-1; 8 bases are shared with TRBD2. Germline CDR1 and CDR2: LNHDA and SQIVND (reference sequence). The CDR3 contains 17 residues. V lost 7 bases, J lost 0 bases, and 11 bases stayed unmatched. The CDR3 reads CASTPSGWPGSYNEQFF. The CDR3 DNA is TGTGCCAGTACTCCTAGCGGGTGGCCAGGCTCCTACAATGAGCAGTTCTTC. Supplemented by reference TRBV19 and TRBJ2-1, the full variable domain reads DGGITQSPKYLFRKEGQNVTLSCEQNLNHDAMYWYRQDPGQGLRLIYYSQIVNDFQKGDIAEGYSVSREKKESFPLTVTSAQKNPTAFYLCASTPSGWPGSYNEQFFGPGTRLTVL.

The CDR3 DNA reads TGTGCCAGCAGTCCATCAAGGGGGCTCGGGGAAAAACTGTTTTTT. It yields the protein CASSPSRGLGEKLFF. The gene calls are TRBV28 and TRBJ1-4, with 7 bases matching TRBD1. V lost 5 bases, J lost 8 bases, and 11 bases stayed unmatched. The germline V gene encodes CDR1 MDHEN and CDR2 SYDVKM. The CDR3 length is 15 residues.

V gene TRBV7-8 combines with J gene TRBJ2-1, with 11 bases identical to TRBD2. Germline CDR1 and CDR2: SGHVS and FQNEAQ. Trimming at V came to 5 bases and at J to 6 bases, leaving 6 bases not matched to a gene. The CDR3 is 15 residues long. The CDR3 bases are TGTGCCAGCAGCCCGCTAGCGGGAGGAAGCAATGAGCAGTTCTTC. Its protein is CASSPLAGGSNEQFF.

The chain recombines TRBV6-1 with TRBJ2-7; D gene ambiguous. The CDR3 contains 12 residues. Germline CDR1 and CDR2: MNHNS and SASEGT. V lost 1 base and J lost 7, with 8 bases in between. The CDR3 DNA reads as TGTGCCAGCAGTGAAGGGTACGGGGAGCAGTACTTC. Translation gives CASSEGYGEQYF.

The CDR3 DNA reads TGTGCCGTCCTAGGTACGCCTACGAGCTCCTACAATGAGCAGTTCTTC. Translating gives CAVLGTPTSSYNEQFF. The V gene is TRBV7-9, the J gene TRBJ2-1; the D is unclear. This CDR3 has 16 amino acids. The V gene's germline CDR1 is SEHNR and CDR2 FQNEAQ (reference sequence). Trimming pared 11 bases from V and 0 bases from J, leaving 20 bases between.

The chain joins TRBV5-1 to TRBJ2-4; tentatively, D is TRBD2 (6 bases). Germline V lookup: CDR1 SGHRS, CDR2 YFSETQ. Trimming removed 0 bases at V and 12 bases at J, with 7 bases between. The CDR3 contains 11 residues. The CDR3 nucleotides read TGCGCCAGCAGCTTGGGGCGGGGTCAGTACTTC. Protein: CASSLGRGQYF. Filled out from reference TRBV5-1 and TRBJ2-4, the complete variable domain reads KAGVTQTPRYLIKTRGQQVTLSCSPISGHRSVSWYQQTPGQGLQFLFEYFSETQRNKGNFPGRFSGRQFSNSRSEMNVSTLELGDSALYLCASSLGRGQYFGAGTRLSVL.

The chain joins TRBV5-6 to TRBJ2-3; D is uncertain. CDR1 is SGHDT and CDR2 is YYEEEE in the germline V gene. The V end lost 0 bases, the J end lost 2 bases, and 10 bases lay between the germline ends. The CDR3 has 15 amino acids. The CDR3, as DNA: TGTGCCAGCAGCTTGGGACTGGAATACACAGATACGCAGTATTTT. Residues: CASSLGLEYTDTQYF.